These T cell receptor beta chains were read from a single sample in a study of T cell repertoires in cytomegalovirus infection. TCRdb re-called the reads through MiXCR, storing one row per CDR3 protein. The table records 200,000 to 250,000 distinct CDR3 sequences, over 20% of them present only once. Sample: CD8+ T cells from PBMCs. Receptor source: a human donor in good health (CMV status not recorded). Some clones in this sample may be carry-over from other donors' samples. CDR3s include the opening cysteine and the closing phenylalanine or tryptophan. The order of the fields is V gene, D gene, clone size, J gene, CDR3 DNA, CDR3 protein. A D gene is named only where the DNA matches it firmly. Clone size is not always given. Where it is, it says once, few, many or a class for expanded clones.

TRBV7-3,TRBD2,-,TRBJ2-1,TGTGCCAGCAGTTTTACAGCGGGGGGTGGCAATGAGCAGTTCTTC,CASSFTAGGGNEQFF
TRBV28,TRBD2,-,TRBJ2-3,TGTGCCAGCAGTTTATATGAAGCGGGGGCTGAAGATACGCAGTATTTT,CASSLYEAGAEDTQYF
TRBV12-3/TRBV12-4,TRBD1,many,TRBJ1-1,TGTGCCAGCACCCAGACAGGGGGGGACACTGAAGCTTTCTTT,CASTQTGGDTEAFF
TRBV4-1,-,many,TRBJ1-1,TGCGCCAGCAGCCAAACTGTCATGAACACTGAAGCTTTCTTT,CASSQTVMNTEAFF
TRBV7-2,TRBD2,many,TRBJ2-1,TGTGCCAGCAGTTTGACTAGCGGGGGGGCCAATGAGCAGTTCTTC,CASSLTSGGANEQFF
TRBV5-1,-,-,TRBJ2-7,TGCGCCAGCAGCTGGGAGACAGGCTACGAGCAGTACTTC,CASSWETGYEQYF
TRBV7-4,-,-,TRBJ2-5,TGTGCCAGTCTTCTAGGAGAGACCCAGTACTTC,CASLLGETQYF
TRBV4-1,-,-,TRBJ2-7,TGCGCCAGCAGCCAAGAACCAGGGAGAGACGAGCAGTACTTC,CASSQEPGRDEQYF
TRBV7-6,TRBD2,-,TRBJ2-7,TGTGCCACCGCCCCAATAGCCGGGGGGGCTTCCTACGAGCAGTACTTC,CATAPIAGGASYEQYF
TRBV29-1,-,few,TRBJ2-6,TGCAGCGTCGCCGGGGTGCTCAGCTCTGGGGCCAACGTCCTGACTTTC,CSVAGVLSSGANVLTF
TRBV6-5,TRBD2,many,TRBJ2-2,TGTGCCAGCAGTTGGGGACTAGCGGTGAACACCGGGGAGCTGTTTTTT,CASSWGLAVNTGELFF
TRBV2,-,few,TRBJ2-1,TGTGCCAGCGCTAGCGAGAACAATGAGCAGTTCTTC,CASASENNEQFF
TRBV12-3/TRBV12-4,-,many,TRBJ2-3,TGTGCCAGCAGTTTAGAACTAGTGAGAGATACGCAGTATTTT,CASSLELVRDTQYF
TRBV20-1,TRBD1,few,TRBJ2-4,TGCAGTGGATGGGACAGGGGGCCAAAAAACATTCAGTACTTC,CSGWDRGPKNIQYF
TRBV7-9,-,few,TRBJ2-1,TGTGCCAGCAGCTCCTCTGTGGGCTACAATGAGCAGTTCTTC,CASSSSVGYNEQFF
TRBV5-1,TRBD1,many,TRBJ2-3,TGCGCCAGTGCTACGGACAGGGATATCACAGATACGCAGTATTTT,CASATDRDITDTQYF
TRBV2,-,many,TRBJ2-4,TGTGCCAGCAGTGAACCGGGGGACCCGACCGGGCTAGCCAAAAACATTCAGTACTTC,CASSEPGDPTGLAKNIQYF
TRBV27,-,-,TRBJ1-4,TGTGCCAGCAGTACGTACAGAAGCACTAATGAAAAACTGTTTTTT,CASSTYRSTNEKLFF
TRBV20-1,TRBD2,-,TRBJ2-7,TGCAGTGCTCCTAACAGGGAGCGGGGGGGAAATACCTACGAGCAGTACTTC,CSAPNRERGGNTYEQYF
TRBV29-1,-,-,TRBJ1-1,TGCAGCGCTTCGTCGACAGGTGGAAACACTGAAGCTTTCTTT,CSASSTGGNTEAFF
TRBV28,-,-,TRBJ2-7,TGTGCCAGCAGTCCAAGGACCGGCGCGGGCGAGCAGTACTTC,CASSPRTGAGEQYF
TRBV28,TRBD2,few,TRBJ2-1,TGTGCCAGCACCGCTAGCGGCGGTGAGCAGTTCTTC,CASTASGGEQFF
TRBV28,-,-,TRBJ2-5,TGTGCCAGCAGTTGGGACCGTCAAGAGACCCAGTACTTC,CASSWDRQETQYF
TRBV12-3/TRBV12-4,-,few,TRBJ1-4,TGTGCCAGCAGTTTCCTCGGACTTGGGCATGATGAAAAACTGTTTTTT,CASSFLGLGHDEKLFF
TRBV7-9,TRBD2,-,TRBJ2-1,TGTGCCAGCAGCTTAGGACTAGCGGTCCACAATGAGCAGTTCTTC,CASSLGLAVHNEQFF
TRBV12-3/TRBV12-4,TRBD2,-,TRBJ2-1,TGTGCCAGCAGACCCCTGGGTAGCGGGGGGTACAATGAGCAGTTCTTC,CASRPLGSGGYNEQFF
TRBV20-1,-,-,TRBJ1-3,TGCAGTCCCGTCTCTGGAAACACCATATATTTT,CSPVSGNTIYF
TRBV5-4,TRBD2,few,TRBJ2-2,TGTGCCAGCAGCGAGGGACTAGCGGGGTTTACCGGGGAGCTGTTTTTT,CASSEGLAGFTGELFF
TRBV27,-,-,TRBJ2-1,TGTGCCAGCAGTTTTGAGGGGCCATACAATGAGCAGTTCTTC,CASSFEGPYNEQFF
TRBV24-1,TRBD2,few,TRBJ2-7,TGTGCCACCAGTGAAAGTGACTTAGCGGGGGAGCACGAGCAGTACTTC,CATSESDLAGEHEQYF
TRBV27,TRBD1,few,TRBJ2-1,TGTGCCAGCAGTTTAACCCAGGGGGATAGGGTTTATGAGCAGTTCTTC,CASSLTQGDRVYEQFF
TRBV28,-,few,TRBJ2-1,TGTGCCAGCAGTTTAGAGGACTCCCCCTTTTGTGAGCAGTTCTTC,CASSLEDSPFCEQFF
TRBV18,-,many,TRBJ2-7,TGTGCCAGCTCTTCCTCCAGTTCCTACGAGCAGTACTTC,CASSSSSSYEQYF
TRBV28,-,-,TRBJ2-7,TGTGCCAGCAGCCCTGGGTTGAAGACAGGAATCTACGAGCAGTACTTC,CASSPGLKTGIYEQYF
TRBV28,-,few,TRBJ1-1,TGTGCCAGCAGCCATGACCCAGGCCCGGTTGGCACTGAAGCTTTCTTT,CASSHDPGPVGTEAFF